Listed below are T cell receptor beta chains from one sample, sequenced in a study of blood T cell repertoires in COVID-19. Clones were read by immunoSEQ multiplex PCR, and TCRdb kept only the in-frame ones, dropping some. The sample yields about 180,000 clones, roughly 86% seen once. The sequenced sample consisted of PBMCs or T cells enriched from blood (not recorded which). The source of these receptors is a woman younger than 45 who had recovered from COVID-19. The CDR3 runs from the conserved cysteine through the conserved F or W. The D gene is left open where the match is weak. Some rows mark clone size as missing; the rest say once, few, many or name a class of expanded clone.

>NA|TRBV25-1|TRBD1|TRBJ1-1
CASSPQGLGNTEAFF
TGTGCCAGCAGTCCACAGGGGTTAGGGAACACTGAAGCTTTCTTT
>NA|TRBV6-5|TRBD2|TRBJ2-1
CASSLLAGVEGEQFF
TGTGCCAGCAGTTTACTAGCGGGAGTAGAAGGCGAGCAGTTCTTC
>NA|TRBV5-6|NA|TRBJ2-5
CASSLILETQYF
TGTGCCAGCAGCTTGATATTAGAGACCCAGTACTTC
>NA|TRBV28|NA|TRBJ1-4
CASSVGVSGEKLFF
TGTGCCAGCAGTGTGGGAGTCAGTGGGGAAAAACTGTTTTTT
>NA|TRBV5-1|TRBD1|TRBJ2-2
CASSIGDRDTGELFF
TGCGCCAGCAGCATCGGGGACAGGGACACCGGGGAGCTGTTTTTT
>NA|TRBV11-3|NA|TRBJ1-3
CASSLDTERGNTIYF
TGTGCCAGCAGCTTAGACACCGAGAGGGGAAACACCATATATTTT
>NA|TRBV6-5|NA|TRBJ2-7
CASSYQGKSGAGQYF
TGTGCCAGCAGTTACCAGGGGAAATCGGGCGCCGGGCAGTACTTC
>NA|TRBV7-9|TRBD1|TRBJ1-3
CASRRRQGANTIYF
TGTGCCAGCAGACGCAGACAGGGGGCTAACACCATATATTTT
>NA|TRBV5-4|TRBD2|TRBJ2-7
CASSSHGGRPLDEQYF
TGTGCCAGCAGCTCCCATGGCGGGAGACCCCTCGACGAGCAGTACTTC
>NA|TRBV7-2|NA|TRBJ2-5
CASAADKETQYF
TGTGCCAGCGCCGCGGACAAAGAGACCCAGTACTTC
>once|TRBV4-1|TRBD1|TRBJ2-7
CASSQDRTGFLLSYEQYF
TGCGCCAGCAGCCAAGATCGGACAGGGTTTCTTCTTTCCTACGAGCAGTACTTC
>NA|TRBV2|TRBD2|TRBJ2-3
CASSETSGSLDTQYF
TGTGCCAGCAGTGAGACTAGCGGGAGTTTGGATACGCAGTATTTT
>NA|TRBV9|NA|TRBJ1-5
CASSEGGGNQPQHF
TGTGCCAGCAGCGAGGGAGGGGGTAATCAGCCCCAGCATTTT
>once|TRBV2|NA|TRBJ1-5
CASSEGSRYQPQHF
TGTGCCAGCAGTGAGGGCAGCCGTTATCAGCCCCAGCATTTT
>NA|TRBV7-8|NA|TRBJ2-1
CASSLALGGEARNEQFF
TGTGCCAGCAGCTTAGCGCTGGGGGGTGAGGCCAGGAATGAGCAGTTCTTC
>NA|TRBV5-1|TRBD1|TRBJ2-7
CASSQMTGRGRYEQYF
TGCGCCAGCAGCCAAATGACGGGCAGGGGGCGATACGAGCAGTACTTC